This section outlines one T cell receptor (beta chain) sequence together with its context. This sample is part of a study of blood T cell repertoires in COVID-19. Overall study: T cells, B-cell-depleted T cells, or PBMCs supplied cDNA or gDNA.

V lost 5 bases and J lost 5; bases outside the gene matches: 5. Germline-derived CDR1 and CDR2 are PRHDT and FYEKMQ (reference sequence). The CDR3 runs to 13 residues. Only in-frame clones appear in the TCRdb table, and some are missing; sequencing was by immunoSEQ multiplex PCR. The table records tens of thousands of clones, over 65% of them present only once. Material for sequencing was peripheral blood. The sequence was obtained from a human donor in a cohort sampled during active COVID-19. The rearrangement uses TRBV13 and TRBJ2-7; 8 bases map to TRBD1. CDR3 in amino acids: CASSDRGSDEQYF. The CDR3 DNA follows: TGTGCCAGCAGCGACAGGGGTAGCGACGAGCAGTACTTC.